These 8 T cell receptor beta chains were sequenced from one sample in a study of blood T cell repertoires in COVID-19. TCRdb's copy holds only in-frame clones and misses some; the assay was immunoSEQ multiplex PCR. The table records under 300,000 clones, 84% of them present only once. Sequenced input: peripheral blood. These receptors were obtained from a woman between 35 and 50 years old who had recovered from COVID-19.

The chain combines TRBV5-6 with TRBJ1-5; possibly TRBD1 for D (6 bases). Between the trimmed V and J ends, which lost 1 base and 5 bases, there was a span of 13 bases. The length of the CDR3 is 15 residues. Germline loops: CDR1 SGHDT, CDR2 YYEEEE. The CDR3 region has the DNA TGTGCCAGCAGCTTGAGACAGGTTGGGCATCAGCCCCAGCATTTT. It yields the protein CASSLRQVGHQPQHF.

This clone was found once. The V and J genes are TRBV5-4 and TRBJ2-1; 8 bases map to TRBD1. V shed 4 bases and J 4 bases; nucleotides not matched to a gene: 4. Germline V gene data show CDR1 as SGHNT and CDR2 as YYREEE (reference sequence). The CDR3 covers 14 residues. CDR3 protein: CASSAWDRYNEQFF. Here the CDR3 DNA reads TGTGCCAGCAGCGCCTGGGACAGGTACAATGAGCAGTTCTTC.

The chain joins TRBV6-5 to TRBJ1-2; TRBD1 matches at 7 bases. The germline V gene has CDR1 MNHEY and CDR2 SVGAGI. J was trimmed by 4 bases and V by 2 bases; bases with no gene match: 4. The CDR3 is 14 amino acids. The CDR3 spells CASSYGQETYGYTF. For the CDR3, the DNA is TGTGCCAGCAGTTACGGACAGGAAACCTATGGCTACACCTTC.

This sequence joins TRBV3-1 (or the pseudogene TRBV3-2) and TRBJ1-5; D is possibly TRBD1 (5 bases). The V gene's germline CDR1 is LGHDT and CDR2 YNNKEL (reference sequence). The CDR3 covers 14 residues. V was shortened by 4 bases and J by 4 bases, with 11 bases between the two germline ends. CDR3 bases: TGTGCCAGCAGCCCCTCGGGGGGGAATCAGCCCCAGCATTTT. Its translation is CASSPSGGNQPQHF.

The chain recombines TRBV5-4 with TRBJ1-1; D may be TRBD1 (6 bases). There are 11 residues in the CDR3. Germline V CDR1 and CDR2: SGHNT, YYREEE (reference sequence). The germline V and J ends were trimmed by 7 bases and 7 bases, with 11 bases remaining between them. CDR3 sequence reads: CASGGGSEAFF. Written as DNA, the CDR3 is TGTGCCAGCGGGGGGGGCAGTGAAGCTTTCTTT.

The V and J genes are TRBV28 and TRBJ1-1; D gene ambiguous. The germline V gene encodes CDR1 MDHEN and CDR2 SYDVKM. CDR3 length equals 12 residues. V lost 6 bases and J 4 bases, leaving 9 bases between the germline ends. The CDR3 DNA follows: TGTGCCAGCAGCCCCCTACGCACTGAAGCTTTCTTT. Residues: CASSPLRTEAFF.

This chain joins TRBV19 and TRBJ2-3, with D tentatively TRBD2 (5 bases). Trimming cost V 6 bases and J 0 bases, with 7 bases left between them. Germline assignment: CDR1 LNHDA and CDR2 SQIVND (reference sequence). CDR3 length equals 13 residues. CDR3 residues: CASRGASTDTQYF. CDR3 in DNA: TGTGCCAGTAGGGGAGCCAGCACAGATACGCAGTATTTT.

The V and J genes are TRBV7-9 and TRBJ1-2; possible D gene TRBD1, 6 bases. Germline values: CDR1 SEHNR, CDR2 FQNEAQ (reference sequence). Trimming stripped 9 bases from V and 8 bases from J, with 16 bases between. The CDR3 has 12 residues. The DNA for the CDR3 is TGTGCCAGTCGACAGGAGACGGAAGGCTACACCTTC. Translated, it gives CASRQETEGYTF. Filled out from reference TRBV7-9 and TRBJ1-2, the complete variable domain reads DTGVSQNPRHKITKRGQNVTFRCDPISEHNRLYWYRQTLGQGPEFLTYFQNEAQLEKSRLLSDRFSAERPKGSFSTLEIQRTEQGDSAMYLCASRQETEGYTFGSGTRLTVV.